These T cell receptor beta chains were read from a single sample in a study of blood T cell repertoires in COVID-19. Sequencing was performed with immunoSEQ multiplex PCR; in TCRdb, only in-frame clones are kept and a portion is missing. The profile shows about 170,000 clones, roughly 80% of them singletons. The source material was peripheral blood. These receptor sequences come from a human donor with acute or convalescent COVID-19. The donor label of this sample is uncertain. CDR3s leave out the opening cysteine and the closing phenylalanine or tryptophan. The D gene is left open where the match is weak.

>TRBD1|TRBV2
ASRSPGQGIYEQY
>NA|TRBV30
ACKQGSATNEKLF
>TRBD1|TRBV6-1
ASSEGPDRVQPQH
>TRBD1|TRBV3-1/TRBV3-2
ASSHLGQGENEKLF
>NA|TRBV7-9
ASNYRGGSTNEKLF
>TRBD1|TRBV2
AETGGFTDTQY
>TRBD2|TRBV28
ASSPPGLAVQY
>TRBD2|TRBV28
ASSQGLAGGRGSYNEQF
>NA|TRBV5-4
ASSQTWTSSYEQY
>TRBD1|TRBV5-6
ASSPDRGITEAF
>NA|TRBV3-1/TRBV3-2
ASTSEGSPLH
>NA|TRBV12-3/TRBV12-4
ASSWGEGSPLH
>NA|TRBV19
ASSNGPAGYEQY
>NA|TRBV29-1
SAWEQETQY
>NA|TRBV25-1
ASSGGQMNTEAF
>TRBD1|TRBV5-1
ASRSRTGRNEQF
>NA|TRBV5-1
ASSQTQGYNYGYT
>NA|TRBV19
ASNVPVQSNQPQH
>TRBD1|TRBV3-1/TRBV3-2
ASSQGDRGQTGANVLT
>NA|TRBV4-1
ASSQDPRGSGNTIY
>TRBD2|TRBV28
ASRNLAGERYEQY
>TRBD2|TRBV11-2
ASSFASGSWEQY
>TRBD1|TRBV6-2/TRBV6-3
ASSYGVRGPYNEQF
>NA|TRBV5-3
ARSLVGSYEQY
>TRBD2|TRBV12-5
ASGLVKTSGRSRVPYEQY
>TRBD1|TRBV6-5
ASSWRTGDEQF
>TRBD1|TRBV7-8
ASSLEGGTATEKLF
>TRBD1|TRBV7-8
ASSSKTGSGVWDTQY
>TRBD2|TRBV7-9
ASSSPGLADNEQF
>TRBD1|TRBV6-5
ASSYSGRGQGEQY
>NA|TRBV6-5
ASIPGDVREKLF
>NA|TRBV12-3/TRBV12-4
ASSSTGLREQF
>NA|TRBV2
ASSGLLAVSYEQY
>NA|TRBV21-1
ASSKLRTGEGGRYEQY
>NA|TRBV2
ASTRRTYNSPLH
>TRBD2|TRBV5-1
ASTLARGGYNEQF
>NA|TRBV18
ASSPQGETQY
>NA|TRBV2
ASRTDPAGGYT
>NA|TRBV5-1
ASGPELAGAGEQY
>NA|TRBV9
ASSPPLGYTEAF
>TRBD1|TRBV2
ASRPGQGLPGGFFGYT
>TRBD1|TRBV7-9
ASSLGGQGLALAKNIQY
>NA|TRBV30
AWDLHRDRTDTQY
>NA|TRBV30
AWRRAGAGEQY
>TRBD1|TRBV19
ASTPTGQEFGYT
>NA|TRBV9
ASSLQVLASTDTQY
>TRBD2|TRBV24-1
ATARTSGKTDTQY
>TRBD2|TRBV23-1
ASSQSSLIAGLSGELF